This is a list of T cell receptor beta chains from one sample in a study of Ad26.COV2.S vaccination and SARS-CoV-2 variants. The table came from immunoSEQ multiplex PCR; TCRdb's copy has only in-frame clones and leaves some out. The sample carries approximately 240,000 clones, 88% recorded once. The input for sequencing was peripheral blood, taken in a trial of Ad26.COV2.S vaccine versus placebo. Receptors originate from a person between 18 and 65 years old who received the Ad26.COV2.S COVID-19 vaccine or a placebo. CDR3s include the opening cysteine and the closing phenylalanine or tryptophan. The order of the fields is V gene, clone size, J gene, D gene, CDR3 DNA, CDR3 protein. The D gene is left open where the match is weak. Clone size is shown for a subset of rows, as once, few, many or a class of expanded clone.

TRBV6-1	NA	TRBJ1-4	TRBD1	TGTGCCAGCAGTGAACGCCACAGGACAGGGGGAGCTAATGAAAAACTGTTTTTT	CASSERHRTGGANEKLFF
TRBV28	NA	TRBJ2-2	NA	TGTGCCAGCAGTTTGGGGAGTGGGGACACCGGGGAGCTGTTTTTT	CASSLGSGDTGELFF
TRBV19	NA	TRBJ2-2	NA	TGTGCCAGTTTTGCCGGGGAGCTGTTTTTT	CASFAGELFF
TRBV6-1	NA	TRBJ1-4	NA	TGTGCCAGCAGTGAACAGAATGAAAAACTGTTTTTT	CASSEQNEKLFF
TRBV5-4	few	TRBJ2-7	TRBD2	TGTGCCAGCAGCTGGGGACTAGCGACCAGCTCCTACGAGCAGTACTTC	CASSWGLATSSYEQYF
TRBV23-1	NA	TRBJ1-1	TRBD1	TGCGCCAGCAGTCAATCAGACAGGGGAGAAACTGAAGCTTTCTTT	CASSQSDRGETEAFF
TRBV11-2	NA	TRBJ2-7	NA	TGTGCCAGCAGCTTAGGCGGGTCAATTACCTACGAGCAGTACTTC	CASSLGGSITYEQYF
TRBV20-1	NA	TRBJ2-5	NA	TGCAGTGCTAGTTCTGCCCGGGGTTGGGAGACCCAGTACTTC	CSASSARGWETQYF
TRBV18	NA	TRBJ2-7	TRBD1	TGTGCCAGCTCACCCAAACAGGGGGTCGCCTACGAGCAGTACTTC	CASSPKQGVAYEQYF
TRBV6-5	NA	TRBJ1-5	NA	TGTGCCAGCAGGCCCCGGGCTAGCAATCAGCCCCAGCATTTT	CASRPRASNQPQHF
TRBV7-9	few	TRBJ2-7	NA	TGTGCCAGCAGCTTGCAGGGCTCGGACGAGCAGTACTTC	CASSLQGSDEQYF
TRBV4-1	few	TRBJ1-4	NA	TGCGCCAGCAGCCAAGGAGGTCAGGCGGCAGTCAATGAAAAACTGTTTTTT	CASSQGGQAAVNEKLFF
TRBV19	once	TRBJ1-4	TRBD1	TGTGCCAGCAGGGACAGGGGATCCCGGGGGGAAAAACTGTTTTTT	CASRDRGSRGEKLFF
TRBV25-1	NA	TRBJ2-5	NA	TGTGCCAGCAGTAAGACGGTCCCCCCGGAGACCCAGTACTTC	CASSKTVPPETQYF
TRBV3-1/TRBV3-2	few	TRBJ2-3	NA	TGTGCCAGCAGCCAAGGAGGGGGATTCACAGATACGCAGTATTTT	CASSQGGGFTDTQYF
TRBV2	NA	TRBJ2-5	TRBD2	TGTGCCAGCAACCAACTAGCGATGGAGACCCAGTACTTC	CASNQLAMETQYF
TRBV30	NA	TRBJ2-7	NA	TGTGCCTGGAGTCCCGGTAGGGAAGGCGAGCAGTACTTC	CAWSPGREGEQYF
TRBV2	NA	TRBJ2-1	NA	TGTGCCAGCAGTGAGGGGCAGGAGATATCCTACAATGAGCAGTTCTTC	CASSEGQEISYNEQFF